This TCR beta chain was identified during a study of blood T cell repertoires in COVID-19. Whole-study context: COVID-19 samples from acute and convalescent phases originated in the United States, Italy and Spain. T cells, B-cell-depleted T cells, or PBMCs supplied cDNA or gDNA.

The study recruited people aged about 18 to 90 years across about 25 US areas. Authors' methods: The authors estimated nucleated cell counts from reference gene primer amplification. Using immunoSEQ multiplex PCR, the repertoire was profiled, and TCRdb retains in-frame clones only, with some absent. Clone size and the V and J calls come from that table; the DNA yielded D and trimming. Of about 82,000 clones listed, roughly 90% are singletons. The germline gives CDR1 SGHTA, CDR2 FQGTGA. CDR3 length: 13 amino acids. V was cut by 6 bases and J by 5 bases, with 13 bases left in between. The chain has TRBV7-3 and TRBJ2-5; D may be TRBD2 (5 bases). Sequencing input: PBMCs or T cells enriched from blood (not recorded which). The sequence came from a woman between 50 and 59 years old with acute COVID-19. CDR3 sequence: CASSTQRGETQYF. The CDR3 nucleotides are TGTGCCAGCAGTACCCAGAGAGGGGAGACCCAGTACTTC. Combining the CDR3 with reference TRBV7-3 and TRBJ2-5 gives the whole variable domain GAGVSQTPSNKVTEKGKYVELRCDPISGHTALYWYRQSLGQGPEFLIYFQGTGAADDSGLPNDRFFAVRPEGSVSTLKIQRTERGDSAVYLCASSTQRGETQYFGPGTRLLVL.